This T cell receptor beta chain derives from a study of vaccination effects on CD4 cells after COVID-19. Whole-study context: Using viral peptide pools, the ViraFEST assay grew out antigen-specific CD4+ T cells prior to sequencing. The study obtained samples from a couple of convalescent patients 16 days and one week before vaccination. The culture medium for a few million PBMC per well included approximately 10 IU/ml IL-2 and around 9.9 ug/ml peptides.

The repertoire was sequenced with immunoSEQ multiplex PCR; TCRdb's copy has only in-frame clones and lacks some. Altogether approximately 50,000 clones are present, approximately 80% being singletons, with the ten largest covering approximately 12%. About this clone: The antigen is undetermined.

The CDR3 is 17 amino acids. Per germline, CDR1 MNHEY and CDR2 SVGEGT. V dropped 2 bases and J dropped 1; count of bases not matched to a gene: 9. Upon completion of around 9 days in culture, CD4+ T cells were isolated. On days 3 and 7, fresh IL-2 medium replaced half the medium. The receptor was isolated from a human donor who had a prior SARS-CoV-2 infection. Sequences were derived from CD4+ T cells from PBMCs cultured without peptide, sampled before COVID-19 vaccination. V is TRBV6-2 or TRBV6-3 and J is TRBJ1-1; 8 bases map to TRBD1. This CDR3 reads CASSYGFVTGGNTEAFF. As DNA, the CDR3 is TGTGCCAGCAGTTACGGTTTCGTCACAGGGGGGAACACTGAAGCTTTCTTT.